Sequencing of this TCR beta chain was carried out in a study of CD8 T cells in ankylosing spondylitis. Each CDR3 protein is one row after TCRdb ran MiXCR on the 5' RACE reads. The table includes under 250,000 distinct CDR3 sequences, about 30% detected once. V was pared by 3 bases and J by 3 bases, with 8 bases of the junction left unmatched. The CDR3 is 18 residues long. Germline assignment: CDR1 MGHRA and CDR2 YSYEKL. The sequencing sample was made of blood, either unsorted or a sorted T cell fraction (not recorded which). The chain links TRBV4-1 to TRBJ2-6; 10 positions agree with TRBD1. This clonotype originated in a male donor with ankylosing spondylitis or in good health (not recorded which). The CDR3 DNA reads as TGCGCCAGCAGCCACCCGACAGGGGGCGTACGTGGGGCCAACGTCCTGACTTTC. Amino acid sequence: CASSHPTGGVRGANVLTF.